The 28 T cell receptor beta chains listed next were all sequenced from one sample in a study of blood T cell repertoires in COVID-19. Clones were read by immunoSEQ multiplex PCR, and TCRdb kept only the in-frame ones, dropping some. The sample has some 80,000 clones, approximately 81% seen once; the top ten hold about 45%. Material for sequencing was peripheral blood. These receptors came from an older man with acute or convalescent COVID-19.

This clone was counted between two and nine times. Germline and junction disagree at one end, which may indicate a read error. This CDR3 reads CASRYSGTSYEQYF. CDR3 nucleotides: TGTGCCAGCAGGTACTCCGGGACTAGCTACGAGCAGTACTTC. This sequence joins TRBV6-2 or TRBV6-3 and TRBJ2-7; TRBD2 matches 8 bases. CDR1 MNHEY and CDR2 SVGEGT come from the germline V gene. This CDR3 is built from 14 residues.

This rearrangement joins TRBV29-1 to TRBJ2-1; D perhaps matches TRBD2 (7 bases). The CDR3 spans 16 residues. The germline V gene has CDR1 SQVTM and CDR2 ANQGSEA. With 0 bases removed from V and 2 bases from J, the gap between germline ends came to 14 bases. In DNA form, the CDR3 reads TGCAGCGTTGAAGAGGGAGGGGGGGATACCTACAATGAGCAGTTCTTC. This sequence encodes CSVEEGGGDTYNEQFF.

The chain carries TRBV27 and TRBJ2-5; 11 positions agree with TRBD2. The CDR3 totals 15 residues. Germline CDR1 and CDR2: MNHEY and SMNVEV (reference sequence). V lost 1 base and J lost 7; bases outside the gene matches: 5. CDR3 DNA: TGTGCCAGCAGTTTATTAGCGGGAGGGGGGGCGACCCAGTACTTC. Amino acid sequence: CASSLLAGGGATQYF.

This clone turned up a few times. CDR3: CASSFQTGWYF. CDR3 nucleotide sequence: TGTGCCAGCAGTTTCCAGACAGGGTGGTACTTC. The rearrangement links TRBV28 to TRBJ2-7; 7 nucleotides align to TRBD1. Germline-derived CDR1 and CDR2 are MDHEN and SYDVKM. The CDR3 runs 11 residues. The V and J ends lost 3 bases and 12 bases, in that order; junction bases with no gene match: 5.

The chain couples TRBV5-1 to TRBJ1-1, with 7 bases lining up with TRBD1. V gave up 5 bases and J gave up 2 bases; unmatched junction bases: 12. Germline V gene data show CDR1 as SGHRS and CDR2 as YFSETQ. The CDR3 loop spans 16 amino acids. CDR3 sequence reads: CASRPVWDRENTEAFF. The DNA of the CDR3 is TGCGCCAGCAGACCTGTTTGGGACAGAGAAAACACTGAAGCTTTCTTT. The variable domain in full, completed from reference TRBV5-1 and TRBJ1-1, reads KAGVTQTPRYLIKTRGQQVTLSCSPISGHRSVSWYQQTPGQGLQFLFEYFSETQRNKGNFPGRFSGRQFSNSRSEMNVSTLELGDSALYLCASRPVWDRENTEAFFGQGTRLTVV.

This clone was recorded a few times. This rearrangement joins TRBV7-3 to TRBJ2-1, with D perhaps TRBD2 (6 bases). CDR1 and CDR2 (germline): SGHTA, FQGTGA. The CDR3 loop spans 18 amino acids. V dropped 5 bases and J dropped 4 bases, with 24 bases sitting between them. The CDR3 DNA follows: TGTGCCAGCAGCCCTAGAAGCCCAGGAGGGATGTTGTACAATGAGCAGTTCTTC. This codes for CASSPRSPGGMLYNEQFF. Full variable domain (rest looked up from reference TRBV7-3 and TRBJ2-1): GAGVSQTPSNKVTEKGKYVELRCDPISGHTALYWYRQSLGQGPEFLIYFQGTGAADDSGLPNDRFFAVRPEGSVSTLKIQRTERGDSAVYLCASSPRSPGGMLYNEQFFGPGTRLTVL.

The CDR3: CASRGGPFATNEKLFF. CDR3 DNA sequence: TGTGCCAGCCGCGGGGGTCCCTTTGCAACTAATGAAAAACTGTTTTTT. V is TRBV28 and J is TRBJ1-4; D might be TRBD1 (5 bases). Trimming shortened V by 8 bases and J by 0 bases, and 16 bases separated the two germline ends. CDR1 and CDR2 from the germline V gene are MDHEN and SYDVKM. CDR3 length: 16 amino acids.

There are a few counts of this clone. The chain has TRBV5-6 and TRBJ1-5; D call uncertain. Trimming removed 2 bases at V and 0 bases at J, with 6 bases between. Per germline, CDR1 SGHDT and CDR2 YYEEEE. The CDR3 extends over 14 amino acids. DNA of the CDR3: TGTGCCAGCAGCTTCAGGATTAGCAATCAGCCCCAGCATTTT. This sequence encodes CASSFRISNQPQHF.

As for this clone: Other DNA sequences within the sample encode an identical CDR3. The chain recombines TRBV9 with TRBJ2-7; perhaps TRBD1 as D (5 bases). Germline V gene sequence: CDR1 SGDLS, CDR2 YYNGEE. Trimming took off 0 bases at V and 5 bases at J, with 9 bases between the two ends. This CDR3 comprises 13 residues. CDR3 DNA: TGTGCCAGCAGCGTAGGTCAGGGTAACGAGCAGTACTTC. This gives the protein CASSVGQGNEQYF.

The CDR3 protein is CASSSTGGSGNTIYF. The CDR3, as DNA: TGTGCCAGCAGTTCCACAGGGGGCTCTGGAAACACCATATATTTT. The chain employs TRBV28 and TRBJ1-3; 8 bases are shared with TRBD1. CDR1 is MDHEN and CDR2 is SYDVKM in the germline V gene. The length of the CDR3 is 15 residues. After removal of 4 bases from V and 0 bases from J, the junction contained 2 bases not matched to a gene. Combining the CDR3 with reference TRBV28 and TRBJ1-3 gives the whole variable domain DVKVTQSSRYLVKRTGEKVFLECVQDMDHENMFWYRQDPGLGLRLIYFSYDVKMKEKGDIPEGYSVSREKKERFSLILESASTNQTSMYLCASSSTGGSGNTIYFGEGSWLTVV.

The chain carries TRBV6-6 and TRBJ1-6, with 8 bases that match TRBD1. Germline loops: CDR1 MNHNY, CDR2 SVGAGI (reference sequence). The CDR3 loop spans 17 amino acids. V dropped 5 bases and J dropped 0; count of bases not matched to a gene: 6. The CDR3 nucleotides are TGTGCCAGCAGTCGGCAGGGGGCGCGCTCCTATAATTCACCCCTCCACTTT. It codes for CASSRQGARSYNSPLHF.

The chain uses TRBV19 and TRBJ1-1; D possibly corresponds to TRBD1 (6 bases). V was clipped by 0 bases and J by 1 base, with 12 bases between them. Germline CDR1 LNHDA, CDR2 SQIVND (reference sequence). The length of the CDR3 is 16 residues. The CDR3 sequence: CASSIDGGRGNTEAFF. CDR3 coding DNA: TGTGCCAGTAGTATAGACGGGGGGCGCGGGAACACTGAAGCTTTCTTT. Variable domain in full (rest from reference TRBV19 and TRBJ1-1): DGGITQSPKYLFRKEGQNVTLSCEQNLNHDAMYWYRQDPGQGLRLIYYSQIVNDFQKGDIAEGYSVSREKKESFPLTVTSAQKNPTAFYLCASSIDGGRGNTEAFFGQGTRLTVV.

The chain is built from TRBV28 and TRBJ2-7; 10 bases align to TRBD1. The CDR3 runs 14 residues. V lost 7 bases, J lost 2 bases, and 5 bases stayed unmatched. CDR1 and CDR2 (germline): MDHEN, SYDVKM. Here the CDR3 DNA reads TGTGCCAGCACCGGAGGACAGGGGGCCTACGAGCAGTACTTC. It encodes CASTGGQGAYEQYF.

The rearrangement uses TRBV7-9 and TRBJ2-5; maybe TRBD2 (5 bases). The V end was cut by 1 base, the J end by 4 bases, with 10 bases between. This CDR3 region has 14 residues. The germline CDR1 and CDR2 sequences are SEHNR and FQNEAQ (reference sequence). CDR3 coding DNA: TGTGCCAGCAGCTTAGGCGCGGGTTCAGAGACCCAGTACTTC. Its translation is CASSLGAGSETQYF.

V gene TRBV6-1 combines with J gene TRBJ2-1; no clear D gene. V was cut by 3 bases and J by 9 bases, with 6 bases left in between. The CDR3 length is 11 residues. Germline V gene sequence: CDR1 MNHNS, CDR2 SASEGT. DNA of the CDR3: TGTGCCAGCAGTGAGGTGGCTGAGCAGTTCTTC. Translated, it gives CASSEVAEQFF.

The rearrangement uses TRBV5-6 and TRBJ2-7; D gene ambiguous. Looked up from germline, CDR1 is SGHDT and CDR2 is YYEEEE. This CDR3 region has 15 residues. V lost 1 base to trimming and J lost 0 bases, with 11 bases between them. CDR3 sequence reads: CASSLKPSSSYEQYF. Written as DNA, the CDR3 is TGTGCCAGCAGCTTGAAACCGTCGAGCTCCTACGAGCAGTACTTC.

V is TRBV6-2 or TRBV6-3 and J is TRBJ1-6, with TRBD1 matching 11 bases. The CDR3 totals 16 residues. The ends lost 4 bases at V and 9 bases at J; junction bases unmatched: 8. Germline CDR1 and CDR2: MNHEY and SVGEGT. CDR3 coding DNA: TGTGCCAGCAGTTCCCGGGACAGGGGGGTTGCTTCACCCCTCCACTTT. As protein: CASSSRDRGVASPLHF.

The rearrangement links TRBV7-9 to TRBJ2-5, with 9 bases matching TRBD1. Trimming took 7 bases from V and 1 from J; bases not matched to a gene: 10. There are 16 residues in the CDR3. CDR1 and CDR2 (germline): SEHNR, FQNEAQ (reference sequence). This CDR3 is CASTNRGQGGQETQYF. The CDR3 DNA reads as TGTGCCAGCACCAACAGGGGGCAGGGAGGCCAAGAGACCCAGTACTTC.

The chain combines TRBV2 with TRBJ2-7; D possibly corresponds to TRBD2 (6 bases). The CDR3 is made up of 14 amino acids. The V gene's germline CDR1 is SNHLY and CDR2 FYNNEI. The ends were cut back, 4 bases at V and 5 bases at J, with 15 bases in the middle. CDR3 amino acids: CASSVQAASDEQYF. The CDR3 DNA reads TGTGCCAGCAGTGTCCAGGCCGCTAGCGACGAGCAGTACTTC.

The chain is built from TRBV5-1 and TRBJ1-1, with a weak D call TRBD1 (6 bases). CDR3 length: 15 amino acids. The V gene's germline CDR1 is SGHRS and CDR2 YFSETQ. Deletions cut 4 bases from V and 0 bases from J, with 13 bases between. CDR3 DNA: TGCGCCAGCAGCCCAACGACAGGCATGAACACTGAAGCTTTCTTT. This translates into CASSPTTGMNTEAFF.

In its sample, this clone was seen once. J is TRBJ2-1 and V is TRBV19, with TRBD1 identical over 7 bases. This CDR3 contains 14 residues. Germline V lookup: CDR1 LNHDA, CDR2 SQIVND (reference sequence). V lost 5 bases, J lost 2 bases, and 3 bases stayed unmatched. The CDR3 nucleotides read TGTGCCAGTAGTTTACAGGGGACCTACAATGAGCAGTTCTTC. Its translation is CASSLQGTYNEQFF.

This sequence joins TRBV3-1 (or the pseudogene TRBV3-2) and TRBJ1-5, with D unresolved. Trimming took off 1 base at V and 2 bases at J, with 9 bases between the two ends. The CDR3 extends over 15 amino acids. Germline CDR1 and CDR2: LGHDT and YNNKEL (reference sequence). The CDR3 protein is CASSQGGQGNQPQHF. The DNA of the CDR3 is TGTGCCAGCAGCCAAGGAGGGCAGGGCAATCAGCCCCAGCATTTT.

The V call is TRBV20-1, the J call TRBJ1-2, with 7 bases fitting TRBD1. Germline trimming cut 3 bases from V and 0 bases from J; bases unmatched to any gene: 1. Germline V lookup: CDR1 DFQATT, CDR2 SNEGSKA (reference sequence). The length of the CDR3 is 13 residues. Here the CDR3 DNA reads TGCAGTGCTAGTCAGGGGGCTAACTATGGCTACACCTTC. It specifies CSASQGANYGYTF.

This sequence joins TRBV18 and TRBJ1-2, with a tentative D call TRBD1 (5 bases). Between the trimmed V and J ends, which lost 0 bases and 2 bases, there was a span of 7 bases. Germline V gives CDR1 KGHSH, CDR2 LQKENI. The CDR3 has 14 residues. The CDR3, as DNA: TGTGCCAGCTCACCACCACCAGGGAACTATGGCTACACCTTC. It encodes CASSPPPGNYGYTF.

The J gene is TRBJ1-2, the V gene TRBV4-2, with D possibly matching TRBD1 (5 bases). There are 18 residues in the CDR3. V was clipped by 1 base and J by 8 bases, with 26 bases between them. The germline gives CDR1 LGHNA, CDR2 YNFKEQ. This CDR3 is CASSQVAQRDREARGYTF. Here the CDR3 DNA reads TGTGCCAGCAGCCAAGTCGCCCAGCGGGACCGGGAAGCTCGCGGCTACACCTTC.

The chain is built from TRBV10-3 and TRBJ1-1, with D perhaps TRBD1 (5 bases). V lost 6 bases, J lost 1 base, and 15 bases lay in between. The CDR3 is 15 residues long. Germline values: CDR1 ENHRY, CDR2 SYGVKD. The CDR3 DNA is TGTGCCATCAGCCAGGGTAGAACCAAGAACACTGAAGCTTTCTTT. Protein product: CAISQGRTKNTEAFF.

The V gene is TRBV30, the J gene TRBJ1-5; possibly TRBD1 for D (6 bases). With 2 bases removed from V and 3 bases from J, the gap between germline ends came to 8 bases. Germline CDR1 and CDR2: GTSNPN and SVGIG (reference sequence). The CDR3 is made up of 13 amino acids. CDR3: CAWSNRDNQPQHF. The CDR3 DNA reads TGTGCCTGGAGTAACAGGGACAATCAGCCCCAGCATTTT. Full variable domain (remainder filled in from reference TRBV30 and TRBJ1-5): SQTIHQWPATLVQPVGSPLSLECTVEGTSNPNLYWYRQAAGRGLQLLFYSVGIGQISSEVPQNLSASRPQDRQFILSSKKLLLSDSGFYLCAWSNRDNQPQHFGDGTRLSIL.

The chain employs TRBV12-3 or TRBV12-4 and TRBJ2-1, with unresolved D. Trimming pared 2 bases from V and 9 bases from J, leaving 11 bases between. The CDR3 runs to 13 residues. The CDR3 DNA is TGTGCCAGCAGTTTATGGGCTGCGAGTGAGCAGTTCTTC. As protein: CASSLWAASEQFF.